The 7 T cell receptor beta chains presented below share a single source sample, sequenced in a study of Tregs in tolerant kidney transplant recipients. CFSE-labeled recipient PBMCs were cultured more than 5 days with irradiated graft donor PBMCs, then FACS-sorted. The antigens these receptors bind are not known. Method: immunoSEQ multiplex PCR; TCRdb's copy keeps in-frame clones and lacks some. Its table lists thousands of clones. Sequences were derived from CD8+ T cells from blood cultured with allogeneic cells, sampled before the transplant. Every receptor here comes from a human patient who received a combined kidney and bone marrow transplant.

Of note for this clone: Read coverage stops 3 residues before the CDR3 terminus; the germline J gene supplies the remainder. The chain links TRBV7-6 to TRBJ2-2; D not certain. CDR3 length: 14 residues. Germline values: CDR1 SGHVS, CDR2 FNYEAQ. V was pared by 1 base and J by 1 base, with 4 bases between. The DNA read from the CDR3 is TGTGCCAGCAGCTTAGAAGGGAACACCGGGGAG. It translates to CASSLEGNTGE. The whole CDR3 protein is CASSLEGNTGELFF.

Turning to this clone: Coverage ceases 3 residues before the CDR3 finishes, and the germline J gene fills in the end. The chain uses TRBV11-3 and TRBJ1-4; a possible D gene is TRBD1 (5 bases). Trimming cost V 0 bases and J 8 bases, with 7 bases left between them. The CDR3 consists of 13 residues. Germline V CDR1 and CDR2: SGHNT, YENEEA. CDR3 region: CASSLDRGEKLFF. CDR3 DNA (partial): TGTGCCAGCAGCTTAGATCGGGGGGAAAAA.

Note on this clone: The CDR3 is cut off 3 residues early in the read; its end comes from the germline J gene. The gene calls are TRBV19 and TRBJ2-2; D possibly corresponds to TRBD1 (6 bases). In germline, CDR1 is LNHDA, CDR2 SQIVND (reference sequence). There are 14 residues in the CDR3. The ends were cut back, 8 bases at V and 6 bases at J, with 16 bases in the middle. The part of the CDR3 DNA that was read is TGTGCCAGTCTGCCTCACCAGGGGCCCGGGGAG. Translating gives CASLPHQGPGE. In full, the CDR3 reads CASLPHQGPGELFF.

This clone counts as large by frequency. Sequencing ends 3 residues short of the CDR3 end; the germline J gene provides the rest. This chain joins TRBV30 and TRBJ1-5, with D hard to call. This CDR3 is 14 amino acids long. Per the germline V gene, CDR1 is GTSNPN and CDR2 is SVGIG (reference sequence). The V end was cut by 2 bases, the J end by 2 bases, with 10 bases between. CDR3 DNA, as far as it was read: TGTGCCTGGAGTAGAGGGCAGGGCAATCAGCCC. Its protein is CAWSRGQGNQP. The entire CDR3 protein is CAWSRGQGNQPQHF.

The CDR3 bases that were read are TGTGCCAGCAGCTTACAGGGCAATCAGCCC. It translates to CASSLQGNQP. The full CDR3 reads CASSLQGNQPQHF. This rearrangement joins TRBV7-2 to TRBJ1-5; D uncertain. Sequencing ends 3 residues short of the CDR3 end; the germline J gene provides the rest. The CDR3 totals 13 residues. Trimming took 2 bases from V and 2 from J, leaving 4 bases between them. From germline, CDR1 is SGHTA and CDR2 FQGNSA.

This clone is called medium-sized based on its frequency. The read terminates 3 residues before the CDR3 end, so the remaining end is supplied by the germline J gene. The chain joins TRBV30 to TRBJ2-7; 10 nucleotides match TRBD1. The germline V gene has CDR1 GTSNPN and CDR2 SVGIG (reference sequence). With V trimmed by 3 bases and J by 2 bases, 4 bases remained unmatched. This CDR3 has 14 amino acids. The CDR3 reads CAWSSGTGAYEQYF. CDR3 DNA (partial): TGTGCCTGGAGCTCCGGGACAGGGGCCTACGAG.

Note on this clone: The CDR3 end lies 3 residues beyond the end of the read and is filled in from the germline J gene. V usage is TRBV5-6 and J usage is TRBJ2-1; TRBD2 might be the D (5 bases). The CDR3 contains 14 residues. V was clipped by 0 bases and J by 4 bases, with 8 bases between them. Looked up from germline, CDR1 is SGHDT and CDR2 is YYEEEE. CDR3 amino acids: CASSLGTSYNEQFF. CDR3 DNA, as far as it was read: TGTGCCAGCAGCTTGGGGACTTCTTACAATGAG.